This record covers a single T cell receptor beta chain. This specimen belongs to a study of blood T cell repertoires in COVID-19. This CDR3 contains 12 residues. Per germline, CDR1 SGHRS and CDR2 YFSETQ. V gave up 0 bases and J gave up 5 bases, with 5 bases separating them. The data were produced by immunoSEQ multiplex PCR, yet TCRdb's version contains in-frame clones alone and is incomplete. The data hold roughly 220,000 clones, with 65% to 90% observed a single time. The chain has TRBV5-1 and TRBJ1-2, with no clear D. Sequencing used PBMCs or T cells enriched from blood (not recorded which). This TCR derives from a woman in her 40s with acute COVID-19. The CDR3 DNA sequence: TGCGCCAGCAGCTTGGCCCAGTATGGCTACACCTTC. It translates to CASSLAQYGYTF.